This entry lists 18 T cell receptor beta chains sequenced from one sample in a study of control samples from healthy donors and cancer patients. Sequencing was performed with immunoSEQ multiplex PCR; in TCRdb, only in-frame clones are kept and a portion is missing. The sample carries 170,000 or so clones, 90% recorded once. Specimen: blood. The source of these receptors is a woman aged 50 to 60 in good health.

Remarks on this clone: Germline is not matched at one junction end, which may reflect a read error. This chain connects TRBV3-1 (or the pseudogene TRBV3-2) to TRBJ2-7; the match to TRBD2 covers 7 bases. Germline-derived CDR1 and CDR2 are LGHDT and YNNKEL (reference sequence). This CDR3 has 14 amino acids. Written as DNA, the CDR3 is TGTGCCAGCGGCCACGGCAGCGGGGACTACGAGCAGTACTTC. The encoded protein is CASGHGSGDYEQYF.

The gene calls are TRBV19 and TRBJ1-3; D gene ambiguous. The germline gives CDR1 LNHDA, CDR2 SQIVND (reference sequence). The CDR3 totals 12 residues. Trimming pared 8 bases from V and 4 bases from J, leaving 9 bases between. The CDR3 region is CASEVAGNTIYF. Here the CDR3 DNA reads TGTGCCAGTGAAGTTGCCGGAAACACCATATATTTT.

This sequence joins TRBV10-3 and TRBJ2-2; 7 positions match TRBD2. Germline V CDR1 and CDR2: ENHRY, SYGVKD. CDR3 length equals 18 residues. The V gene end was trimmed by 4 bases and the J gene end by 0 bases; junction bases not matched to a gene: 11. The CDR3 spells CAISALRVGGANTGELFF. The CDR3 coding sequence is TGTGCCATCAGTGCGCTCAGGGTTGGGGGGGCGAACACCGGGGAGCTGTTTTTT.

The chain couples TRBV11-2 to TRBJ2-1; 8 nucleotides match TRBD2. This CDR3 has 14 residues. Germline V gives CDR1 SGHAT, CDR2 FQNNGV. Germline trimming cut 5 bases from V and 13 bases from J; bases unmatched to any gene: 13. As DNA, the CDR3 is TGTGCCAGCAGCCCACATATATCGGGAGGGCCTCAGTTCTTC. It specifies CASSPHISGGPQFF.

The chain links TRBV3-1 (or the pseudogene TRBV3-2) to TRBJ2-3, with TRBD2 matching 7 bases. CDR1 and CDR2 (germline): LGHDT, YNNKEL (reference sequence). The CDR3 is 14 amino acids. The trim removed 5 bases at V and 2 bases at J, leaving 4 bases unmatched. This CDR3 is CASSDSGSTDTQYF. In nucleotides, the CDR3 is TGTGCCAGCAGCGATAGCGGGTCCACAGATACGCAGTATTTT.

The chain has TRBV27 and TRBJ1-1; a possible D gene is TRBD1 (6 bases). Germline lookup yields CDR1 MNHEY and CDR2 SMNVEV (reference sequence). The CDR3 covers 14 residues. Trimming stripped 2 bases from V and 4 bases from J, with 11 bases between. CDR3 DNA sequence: TGTGCCAGCAGTTTAAAGGGGGGGTTCACTGAAGCTTTCTTT. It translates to CASSLKGGFTEAFF.

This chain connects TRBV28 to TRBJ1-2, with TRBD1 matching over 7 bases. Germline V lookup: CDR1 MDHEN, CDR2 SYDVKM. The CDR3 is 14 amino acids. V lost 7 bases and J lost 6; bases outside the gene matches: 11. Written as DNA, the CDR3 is TGTGCCAGCATCATACCAGGGGGGACGGATGGCTACACCTTC. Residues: CASIIPGGTDGYTF.

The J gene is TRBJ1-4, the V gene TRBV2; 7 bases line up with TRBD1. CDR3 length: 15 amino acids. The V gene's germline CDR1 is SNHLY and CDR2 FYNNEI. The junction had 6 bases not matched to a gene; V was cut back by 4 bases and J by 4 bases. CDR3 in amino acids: CASSALGQFNEKLFF. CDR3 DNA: TGTGCCAGCAGTGCCTTGGGACAGTTTAATGAAAAACTGTTTTTT.

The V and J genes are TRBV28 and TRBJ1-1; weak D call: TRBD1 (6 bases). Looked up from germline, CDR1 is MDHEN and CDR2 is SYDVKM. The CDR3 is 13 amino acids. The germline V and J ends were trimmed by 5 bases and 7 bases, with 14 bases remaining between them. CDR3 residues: CASSEGHALEAFF. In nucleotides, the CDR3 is TGTGCCAGCAGTGAGGGACACGCCCTTGAAGCTTTCTTT.

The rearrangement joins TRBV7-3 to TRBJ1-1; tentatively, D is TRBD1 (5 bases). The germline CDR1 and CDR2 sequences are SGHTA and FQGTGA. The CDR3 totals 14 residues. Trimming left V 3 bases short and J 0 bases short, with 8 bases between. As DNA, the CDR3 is TGTGCCAGCAGCTTGGGGGGGTTGAACACTGAAGCTTTCTTT. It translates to CASSLGGLNTEAFF. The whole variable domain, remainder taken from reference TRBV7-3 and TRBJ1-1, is GAGVSQTPSNKVTEKGKYVELRCDPISGHTALYWYRQSLGQGPEFLIYFQGTGAADDSGLPNDRFFAVRPEGSVSTLKIQRTERGDSAVYLCASSLGGLNTEAFFGQGTRLTVV.

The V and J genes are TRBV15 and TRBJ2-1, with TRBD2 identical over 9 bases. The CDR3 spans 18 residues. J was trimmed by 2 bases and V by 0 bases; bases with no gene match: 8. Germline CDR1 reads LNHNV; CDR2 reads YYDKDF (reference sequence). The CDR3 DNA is TGTGCCACCAGCAGAGATATGAGCGGGAGGCCCCCCTACAATGAGCAGTTCTTC. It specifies CATSRDMSGRPPYNEQFF.

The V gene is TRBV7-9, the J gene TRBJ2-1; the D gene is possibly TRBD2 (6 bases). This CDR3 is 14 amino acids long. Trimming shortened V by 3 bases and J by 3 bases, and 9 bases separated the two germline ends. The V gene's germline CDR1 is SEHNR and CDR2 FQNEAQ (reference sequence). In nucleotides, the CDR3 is TGTGCCAGCAGCTTTGGGGGGTTCTACAATGAGCAGTTCTTC. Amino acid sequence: CASSFGGFYNEQFF.

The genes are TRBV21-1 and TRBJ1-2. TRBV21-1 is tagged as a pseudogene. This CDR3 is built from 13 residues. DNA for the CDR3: TGTGCCAGCAGCAATCGACCAAACTATGGCTACACCTTC. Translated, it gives CASSNRPNYGYTF.

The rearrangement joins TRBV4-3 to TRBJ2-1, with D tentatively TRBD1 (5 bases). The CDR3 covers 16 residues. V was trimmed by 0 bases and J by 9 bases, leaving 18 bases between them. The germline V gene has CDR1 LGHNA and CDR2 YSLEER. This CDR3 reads CASSQDGPGQFSEQFF. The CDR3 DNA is TGCGCCAGCAGCCAAGATGGGCCAGGGCAGTTTAGTGAGCAGTTCTTC.

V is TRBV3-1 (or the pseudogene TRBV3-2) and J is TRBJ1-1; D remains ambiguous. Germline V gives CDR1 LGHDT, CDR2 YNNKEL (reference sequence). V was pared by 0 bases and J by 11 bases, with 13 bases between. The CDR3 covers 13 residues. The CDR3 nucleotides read TGTGCCAGCAGCCAAGAACGTCAGGTCGCTGCTTTCTTT. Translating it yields CASSQERQVAAFF.

In nucleotides, the CDR3 is TGCGCCAGCAGCCCAAGCGGGAGGGCAGACGAGCAGTACTTC. Its translation is CASSPSGRADEQYF. The chain links TRBV5-1 to TRBJ2-7, with TRBD2 matching over 10 bases. The CDR3 has 14 residues. V was pared by 4 bases and J by 5 bases, with 6 bases of the junction left unmatched. The germline V gene has CDR1 SGHRS and CDR2 YFSETQ.

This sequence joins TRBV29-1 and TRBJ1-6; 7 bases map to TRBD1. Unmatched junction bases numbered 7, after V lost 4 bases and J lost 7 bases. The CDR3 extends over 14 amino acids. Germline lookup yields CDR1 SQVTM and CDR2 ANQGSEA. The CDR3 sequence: CSVAEGQRNSPLHF. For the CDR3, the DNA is TGCAGCGTTGCGGAGGGACAGAGAAATTCACCCCTCCACTTT. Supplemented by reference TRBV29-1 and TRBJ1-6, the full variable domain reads SAVISQKPSRDICQRGTSLTIQCQVDSQVTMMFWYRQQPGQSLTLIATANQGSEATYESGFVIDKFPISRPNLTFSTLTVSNMSPEDSSIYLCSVAEGQRNSPLHFGNGTRLTVT.

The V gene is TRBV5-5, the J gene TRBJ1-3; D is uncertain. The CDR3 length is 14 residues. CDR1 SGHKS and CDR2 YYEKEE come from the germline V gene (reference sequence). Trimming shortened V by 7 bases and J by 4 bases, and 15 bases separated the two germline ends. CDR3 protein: CASLRGSAGNTIYF. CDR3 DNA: TGTGCCAGCTTACGAGGGAGCGCCGGAAACACCATATATTTT. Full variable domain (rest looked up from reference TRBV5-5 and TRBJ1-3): DAGVTQSPTHLIKTRGQQVTLRCSPISGHKSVSWYQQVLGQGPQFIFQYYEKEERGRGNFPDRFSARQFPNYSSELNVNALLLGDSALYLCASLRGSAGNTIYFGEGSWLTVV.